The T cell receptor (beta chain) under discussion was sequenced for a study of T cell repertoires in aging, cancer and after chemotherapy (dated by TCRdb to between 2018 and 2021). About the full investigation: Donors were distributed across six age groups ranging from 30 or younger to 70 or older, with at least three individuals included per group. The full dataset contained roughly 9 million TCR reads. Alongside approximately 97 healthy donors serving as a reference group, the cohort included approximately 220 cancer patients, of whom around 91 had hematological cancers and some 130 had solid cancers. In the solid tumor group, the paired samples taken before and after chemotherapy came from patients with brain tumors (glioblastoma) who were receiving therapy based on temozolomide. The study profiled peripheral blood TCR beta repertoires from healthy donors and cancer patients to examine immunoaging and T cell reconstitution after chemotherapy. Summary of the overall study and its limitations: In healthy donors, the decline in TCR diversity with age was mainly explained by loss of richness, whereas in cancer patients loss of evenness was also found to contribute. In both cancer cohorts, the median generation probability rose over the chemotherapy interval, which suggests that the repertoire was reconstituted through rebound thymic output. According to the authors, the repertoire data do not permit conclusions about immunological memory after chemotherapy. Compared with age-matched healthy donors, untreated patients with either hematological or solid cancers had significantly lower TCR diversity in the blood along with higher clonality.

Regarding this clonotype: Which antigen it targets is not known. Base qualities are not provided; no much larger clone lies one nucleotide away.

V was cut back by 7 bases and J by 4 bases, leaving a gap of 17 bases between them. Measured from the cysteine to the phenylalanine, the CDR3 is 14 residues long. The sequence is cut down to CDR3 DNA, 42 bases in frame from base 1. From a lookup of the germline V gene, CDR1 and CDR2 are SGHRS and YFSETQ. Using a mixed TRB-A/B primer pool, multiplex touch-down PCR amplified rearranged TRB sequences covering the V, D and J segments. Illumina adapters and sample indices were added to the amplicons in two consecutive PCR reactions performed with Phusion HS II polymerase. Amplicons were gel-purified using the NucleoSpin Gel and PCR Clean-up kit and were subsequently checked with Qubit and an Agilent 2100 Bioanalyzer. The libraries were sequenced on an Illumina MiSeq with 600-cycle, single-indexed, paired-end runs. The paper's processing steps were these. Processing of the TRB sequences was carried out with MiXCR versions 2.12 and 3.0.5. Each unique CDR3 nucleotide sequence was treated as one clone, and only productive sequences with two or more reads were kept. The repertoire metrics were Shannon diversity, evenness, clonality (calculated as one minus evenness), and diversity profiles parameterized by alpha from 0 to 5. The IGoR algorithm was used to calculate generation probabilities of clones in the paired pre- and post-chemotherapy samples. TCRdb cleaned the public reads at Q25 with fastp, built clones with MiXCR and kept in-frame beta chains. Entries are consolidated by CDR3 protein sequence, retaining the most common genes and DNA. The V and J calls follow TCRdb's processing rather than the paper's. Present in this sample are several thousand distinct CDR3 sequences, 25% of which were seen just once. Of the sample, roughly a third falls within the top ten clones.

TCR beta rearrangements were amplified from genomic DNA extracted from peripheral blood rather than from sorted cells or RNA. This receptor was taken from a human donor with a solid tumor. In this chain, TRBV5-1 is recombined with TRBJ1-1, with the D gene call left open. The sample taken for sequencing was blood. The CDR3 region reads CASLEGASGTEAFF. Read as DNA, the sequence is TGCGCCAGCTTAGAGGGAGCCAGTGGCACTGAAGCTTTCTTT.